This entry is about one T cell receptor (beta chain). Its antigen specificity is not known. Base quality data are lacking; no much larger clone is found one base away. The time point label for this specimen denotes: cells obtained before transplantation from donor or recipient. CD3+CD4+ and CD3+CD8+ populations were FACS-sorted from unstimulated pre-transplant donor and recipient cells taken from spleen or lymph nodes. The receptor library was made with the immunoSEQ multiplex PCR assay. For most patients, genomic DNA was isolated with the Qiagen DNeasy Blood and Tissue Kit and shipped frozen to Adaptive Biotechnologies for TCR sequencing. High-throughput TCR-beta CDR3 sequencing of genomic DNA from most patients was performed by Adaptive Biotechnologies. As for the authors' bioinformatics: TCR sequencing data for roughly 17 patients were retrieved from Adaptive's ImmunoSEQ software; a few other patients were processed with MiXCR and VDJtools. To correct CD4 versus CD8 sorting errors, any sequence found in both subsets at a frequency ratio below 5:1 was removed. CDR3 nucleotide sequences shared between donor and recipient were removed because their origin could not be assigned. At least 2-fold expansion over unstimulated cells and a minimum CFSE-low frequency of 0.002% (template counts) or 0.001% (read counts) were required for clones to be classified as alloreactive. Clones were considered mappable if detected in sequenced pre-transplant spleen, lymph node, or MLR CFSE-low populations of the donor or recipient. The cumulative frequency of alloreactive clones was calculated as a percentage of all sequences, weighted by copy number. Drawn from immuneACCESS, this table holds only the in-frame rearrangements with V and J called that TCRdb kept. Clones are partly lost; checked studies trace under half to an unresolved V gene and leave the rest unexplained. D and trimming were read from the DNA, whereas the V and J calls and clone size are those reported in that table. For this sample there are about 93,000 clones; about 93% appear just once. The ten biggest clones cover 0.45% to 0.55% of the sample.

This entry comes from a study of graft-versus-host responses after intestinal transplantation (dated by TCRdb to the early 2020s). Looking at the study overall: The transplants that recipients got were multivisceral, liver-intestinal, or isolated intestinal. The cohort enrolled some 23 intestinal transplant recipients, one of whom was a retransplant, and a few patients without pretransplant specimens were excluded. Donor T cell macrochimerism was defined as a peak of at least 4% donor T cells among recipient peripheral blood mononuclear cells. Instead of going to the commercial service, samples from a few later patients were sequenced in-house on an Illumina MiSeq and processed with MiXCR. After intestinal transplantation, graft-versus-host and host-versus-graft alloreactive T cell clones in the graft, circulation and bone marrow were tracked using bulk TCR-beta CDR3 sequencing. Alloreactive clones were identified by sequencing pre-transplant mixed lymphocyte reaction products and comparing them with unstimulated pre-transplant donor and recipient T cells. All recipients received anti-thymocyte globulin induction followed by maintenance tacrolimus and steroids for roughly 3 years. Broader findings and caveats from the paper: GvH clones were found in recipient bone marrow, and some of the GvH clones appeared earlier in ileal mucosa or blood, which is consistent with an intestinal mucosal origin. Peak levels of circulating GvH clones were associated with declines in HvG clones early after transplant. The relatively low number and heterogeneity of intestinal transplant patients limited the conclusions. In patients with donor T cell macrochimerism, the allografts had high GvH to HvG T cell clonal ratios.

From the cysteine up to the phenylalanine, the CDR3 has a length of 13 residues. The DNA shown is the 39-base CDR3, in frame from base 1. In the germline V gene, CDR1 corresponds to SNHLY and CDR2 to FYNNEI. The junction carries 12 bases between V and J, which are trimmed by 7 bases and 4 bases respectively. The TCR was taken from a human donor who received an intestinal transplant. In this chain, TRBV2 is recombined with TRBJ2-3, and possibly TRBD2, on 5 matching bases. The specimen was unstimulated CD8+ T cells sorted from spleen or lymph node cells, collected before intestinal transplant. The CDR3 loop reads CASTGETPDTQYF. The bases read TGTGCCAGCACTGGGGAGACCCCAGATACGCAGTATTTT.